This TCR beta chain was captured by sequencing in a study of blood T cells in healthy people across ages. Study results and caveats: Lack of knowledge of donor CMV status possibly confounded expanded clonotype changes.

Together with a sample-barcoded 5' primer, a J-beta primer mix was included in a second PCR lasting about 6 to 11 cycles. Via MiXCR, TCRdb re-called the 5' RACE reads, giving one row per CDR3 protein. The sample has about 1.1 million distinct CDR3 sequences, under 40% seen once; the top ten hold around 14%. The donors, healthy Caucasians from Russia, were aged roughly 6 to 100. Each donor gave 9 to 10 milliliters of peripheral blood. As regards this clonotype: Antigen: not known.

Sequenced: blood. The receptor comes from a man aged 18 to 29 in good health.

The CDR3 loop is CASSLPAGGFWEQFF. Here the CDR3 DNA reads TGTGCCAGCAGCCTCCCGGCAGGGGGCTTTTGGGAGCAGTTCTTC. The rearrangement uses TRBV7-8 and TRBJ2-1, with TRBD1 identical over 8 bases. The CDR3 covers 15 residues. The V gene's germline CDR1 is SGHVS and CDR2 FQNEAQ. With 5 bases clipped from V and 10 bases from J, the junction kept 13 bases outside the gene matches.